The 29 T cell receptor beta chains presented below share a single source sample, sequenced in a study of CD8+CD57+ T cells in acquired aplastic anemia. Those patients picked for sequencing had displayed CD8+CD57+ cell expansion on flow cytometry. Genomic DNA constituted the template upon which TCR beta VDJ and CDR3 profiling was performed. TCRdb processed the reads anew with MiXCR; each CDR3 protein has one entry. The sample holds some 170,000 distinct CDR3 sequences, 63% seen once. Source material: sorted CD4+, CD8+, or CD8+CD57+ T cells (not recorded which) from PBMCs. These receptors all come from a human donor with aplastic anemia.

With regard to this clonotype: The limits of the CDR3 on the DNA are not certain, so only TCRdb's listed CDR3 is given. CDR3 protein: CASSPRDSRYEQYFGPGTIYF. The chain carries TRBV7-9 and TRBJ1-3; TRBD1 is the table's D call and was not checked against the DNA. Germline CDR1 reads SEHNR; CDR2 reads FQNEAQ (reference sequence). The CDR3 comprises 21 residues, both ends counted.

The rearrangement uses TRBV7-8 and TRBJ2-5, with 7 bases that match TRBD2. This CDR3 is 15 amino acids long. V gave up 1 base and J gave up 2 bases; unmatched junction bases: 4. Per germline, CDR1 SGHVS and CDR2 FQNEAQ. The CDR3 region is CASSLVASGQETQYF. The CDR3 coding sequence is TGTGCCAGCAGCTTAGTGGCTAGCGGACAAGAGACCCAGTACTTC.

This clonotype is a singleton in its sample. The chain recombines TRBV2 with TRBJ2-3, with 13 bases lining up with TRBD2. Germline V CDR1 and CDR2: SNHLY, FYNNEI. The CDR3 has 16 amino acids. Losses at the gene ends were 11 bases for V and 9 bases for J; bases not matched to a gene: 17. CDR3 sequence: CAGESTSGGGGGTQYF. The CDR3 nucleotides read TGTGCCGGCGAGTCTACTAGCGGGGGGGGAGGAGGGACGCAGTATTTT.

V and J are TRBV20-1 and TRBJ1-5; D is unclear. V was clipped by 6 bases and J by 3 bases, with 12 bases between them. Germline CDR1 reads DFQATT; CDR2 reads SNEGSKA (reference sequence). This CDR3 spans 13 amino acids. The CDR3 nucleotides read TGCAGTGCAAACACGGGGATCAATCAGCCCCAGCATTTT. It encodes CSANTGINQPQHF.

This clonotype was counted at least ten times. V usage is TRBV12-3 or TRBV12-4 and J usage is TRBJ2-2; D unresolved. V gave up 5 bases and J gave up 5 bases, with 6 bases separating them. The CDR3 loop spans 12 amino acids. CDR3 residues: CASSQITGELFF. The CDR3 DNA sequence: TGTGCCAGCAGTCAAATTACCGGGGAGCTGTTTTTT.

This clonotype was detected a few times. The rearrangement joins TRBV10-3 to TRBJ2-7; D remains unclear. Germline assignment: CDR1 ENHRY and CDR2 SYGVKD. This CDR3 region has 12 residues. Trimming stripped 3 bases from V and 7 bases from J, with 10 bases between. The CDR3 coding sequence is TGTGCCATCAGTGACTCGATAGGGGAGCAGTACTTC. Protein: CAISDSIGEQYF.

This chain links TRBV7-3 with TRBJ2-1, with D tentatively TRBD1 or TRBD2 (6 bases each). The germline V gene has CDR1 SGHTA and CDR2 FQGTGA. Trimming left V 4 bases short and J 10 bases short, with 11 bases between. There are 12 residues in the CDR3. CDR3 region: CASSYRGGEQFF. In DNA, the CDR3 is TGTGCCAGCAGCTATCGAGGGGGGGAGCAGTTCTTC.

CDR3 amino acids: CATSRSTSGRDTQYF. The CDR3 nucleotides are TGTGCCACCAGCAGATCTACTAGCGGGAGGGATACGCAGTATTTT. The rearrangement joins TRBV15 to TRBJ2-3, with 12 positions matching TRBD2. This CDR3 spans 15 amino acids. Trimming cost V 2 bases and J 6 bases; bases outside gene matches: 3. Germline V gene lookup returns CDR1 LNHNV and CDR2 YYDKDF (reference sequence).

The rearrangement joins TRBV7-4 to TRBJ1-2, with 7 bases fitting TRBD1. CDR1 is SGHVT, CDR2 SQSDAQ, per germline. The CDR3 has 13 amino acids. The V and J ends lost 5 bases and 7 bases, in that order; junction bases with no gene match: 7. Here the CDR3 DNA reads TGTGCCAGCAGCCCACAGGGGTTCCCTGGCTACACCTTC. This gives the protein CASSPQGFPGYTF.

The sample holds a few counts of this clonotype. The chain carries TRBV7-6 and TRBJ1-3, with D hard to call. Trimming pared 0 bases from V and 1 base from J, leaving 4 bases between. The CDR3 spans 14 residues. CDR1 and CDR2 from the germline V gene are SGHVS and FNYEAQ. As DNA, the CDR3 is TGTGCCAGCAGCTTAGCCAGGTCTGGAAACACCATATATTTT. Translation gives CASSLARSGNTIYF.

CDR3 protein: CASTETQGEPYGYTF. Written as DNA, the CDR3 is TGTGCCAGTACCGAAACACAGGGGGAGCCCTATGGCTACACCTTC. This chain connects TRBV19 to TRBJ1-2, with 8 nucleotides matching TRBD1. J lost 4 bases, V lost 7 bases, and 11 bases had no gene match. The CDR3 is 15 residues long. Germline CDR1 and CDR2: LNHDA and SQIVND (reference sequence). Supplemented by reference TRBV19 and TRBJ1-2, the full variable domain reads DGGITQSPKYLFRKEGQNVTLSCEQNLNHDAMYWYRQDPGQGLRLIYYSQIVNDFQKGDIAEGYSVSREKKESFPLTVTSAQKNPTAFYLCASTETQGEPYGYTFGSGTRLTVV.

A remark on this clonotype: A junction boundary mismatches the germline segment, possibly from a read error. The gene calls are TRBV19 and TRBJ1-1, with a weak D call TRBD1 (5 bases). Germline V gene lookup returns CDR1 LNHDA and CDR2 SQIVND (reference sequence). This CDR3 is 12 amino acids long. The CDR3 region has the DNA TGTGCCGGTAGCACACCGGGACTAGAAGCTTTCTTT. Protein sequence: CAGSTPGLEAFF.

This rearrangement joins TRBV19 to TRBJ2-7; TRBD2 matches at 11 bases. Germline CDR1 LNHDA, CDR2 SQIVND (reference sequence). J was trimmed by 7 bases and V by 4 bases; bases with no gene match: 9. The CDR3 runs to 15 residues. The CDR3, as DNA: TGTGCCAGTAGTAATATGGTAGCGGGGGGGCAGGAGCAGTACTTC. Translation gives CASSNMVAGGQEQYF.

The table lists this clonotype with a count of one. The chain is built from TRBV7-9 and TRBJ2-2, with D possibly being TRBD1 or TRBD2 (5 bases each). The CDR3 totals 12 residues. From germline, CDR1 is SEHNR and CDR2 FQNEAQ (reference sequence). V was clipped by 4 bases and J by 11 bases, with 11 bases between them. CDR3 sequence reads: CASSSGTYELFF. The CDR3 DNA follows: TGTGCCAGCAGCTCGGGGACGTACGAGCTGTTTTTT. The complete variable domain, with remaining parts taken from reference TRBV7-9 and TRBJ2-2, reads DTGVSQNPRHKITKRGQNVTFRCDPISEHNRLYWYRQTLGQGPEFLTYFQNEAQLEKSRLLSDRFSAERPKGSFSTLEIQRTEQGDSAMYLCASSSGTYELFFGEGSRLTVL.

The CDR3 sequence: CASSPRTSHEQFF. In DNA form, the CDR3 reads TGTGCCAGCAGCCCCCGGACTAGCCATGAGCAGTTCTTC. This chain uses TRBV7-2 with TRBJ2-1, with 8 positions matching TRBD2. This CDR3 spans 13 amino acids. With 5 bases clipped from V and 8 bases from J, the junction kept 5 bases outside the gene matches. Per the germline V gene, CDR1 is SGHTA and CDR2 is FQGNSA.

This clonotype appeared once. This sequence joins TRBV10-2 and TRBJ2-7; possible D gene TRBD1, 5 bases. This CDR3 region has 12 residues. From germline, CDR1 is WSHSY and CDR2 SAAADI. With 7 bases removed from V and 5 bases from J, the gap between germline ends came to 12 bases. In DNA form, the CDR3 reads TGCGCCAGCACGGCAGGGCGGAACGAGCAGTACTTC. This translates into CASTAGRNEQYF.

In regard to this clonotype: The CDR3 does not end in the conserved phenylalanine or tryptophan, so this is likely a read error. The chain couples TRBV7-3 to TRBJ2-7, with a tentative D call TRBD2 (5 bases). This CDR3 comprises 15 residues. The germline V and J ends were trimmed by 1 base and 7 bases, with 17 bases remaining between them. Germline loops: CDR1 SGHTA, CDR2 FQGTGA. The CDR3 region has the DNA TGTGCCAGCAGCTTAAGTAGTGGGGTCGGGAAGGAGCAGTACTTA. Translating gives CASSLSSGVGKEQYL.

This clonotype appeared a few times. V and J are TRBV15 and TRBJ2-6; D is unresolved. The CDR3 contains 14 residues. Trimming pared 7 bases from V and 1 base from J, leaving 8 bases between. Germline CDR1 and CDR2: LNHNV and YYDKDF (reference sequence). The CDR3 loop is CATKPESGANVLTF. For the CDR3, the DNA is TGTGCCACCAAGCCAGAGTCTGGGGCCAACGTCCTGACTTTC.

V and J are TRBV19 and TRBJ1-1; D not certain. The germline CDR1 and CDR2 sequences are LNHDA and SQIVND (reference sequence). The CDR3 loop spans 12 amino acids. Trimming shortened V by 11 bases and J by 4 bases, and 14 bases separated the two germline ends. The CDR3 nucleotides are TGTGCCTCTGCCTCCTTCGGCACTGAAGCTTTCTTT. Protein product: CASASFGTEAFF.

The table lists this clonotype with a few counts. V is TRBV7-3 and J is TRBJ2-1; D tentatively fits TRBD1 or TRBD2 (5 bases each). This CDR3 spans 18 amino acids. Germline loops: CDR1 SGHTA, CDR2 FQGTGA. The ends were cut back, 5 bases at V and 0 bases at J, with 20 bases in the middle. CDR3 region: CASSRFLGDRSSYNEQFF. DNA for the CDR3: TGTGCCAGCAGCCGATTTTTGGGGGACCGCAGCTCCTACAATGAGCAGTTCTTC. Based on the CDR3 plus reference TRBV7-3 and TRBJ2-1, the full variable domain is GAGVSQTPSNKVTEKGKYVELRCDPISGHTALYWYRQSLGQGPEFLIYFQGTGAADDSGLPNDRFFAVRPEGSVSTLKIQRTERGDSAVYLCASSRFLGDRSSYNEQFFGPGTRLTVL.

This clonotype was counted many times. The CDR3 nucleotides are TGTGCCAGTAGTATTCCGACCGGGACAGACGCCTACGAGCAGTACTTC. Protein: CASSIPTGTDAYEQYF. The gene calls are TRBV19 and TRBJ2-7, with 7 bases aligning to TRBD1. Trimming at V came to 3 bases and at J to 2 bases, leaving 10 bases not matched to a gene. The germline V gene encodes CDR1 LNHDA and CDR2 SQIVND (reference sequence). The CDR3 has 16 residues.

The CDR3 loop is CASSGDRGGEAFF. CDR3 nucleotide sequence: TGTGCCAGCAGTGGGGACAGGGGCGGTGAAGCTTTCTTT. This chain connects TRBV2 to TRBJ1-1, with 10 nucleotides matching TRBD1. This CDR3 comprises 13 residues. Germline V gives CDR1 SNHLY, CDR2 FYNNEI. Trimming at V came to 4 bases and at J to 7 bases, leaving 3 bases not matched to a gene. The complete variable domain, with remaining parts taken from reference TRBV2 and TRBJ1-1, reads EPEVTQTPSHQVTQMGQEVILRCVPISNHLYFYWYRQILGQKVEFLVSFYNNEISEKSEIFDDQFSVERPDGSNFTLKIRSTKLEDSAMYFCASSGDRGGEAFFGQGTRLTVV.

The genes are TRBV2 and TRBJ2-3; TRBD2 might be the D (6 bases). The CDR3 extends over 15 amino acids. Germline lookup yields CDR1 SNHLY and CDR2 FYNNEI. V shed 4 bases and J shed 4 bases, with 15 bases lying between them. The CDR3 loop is CASSGGTSAADTQYF. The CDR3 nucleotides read TGTGCCAGCAGTGGGGGGACTTCGGCCGCAGATACGCAGTATTTT. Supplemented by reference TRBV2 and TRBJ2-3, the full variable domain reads EPEVTQTPSHQVTQMGQEVILRCVPISNHLYFYWYRQILGQKVEFLVSFYNNEISEKSEIFDDQFSVERPDGSNFTLKIRSTKLEDSAMYFCASSGGTSAADTQYFGPGTRLTVL.

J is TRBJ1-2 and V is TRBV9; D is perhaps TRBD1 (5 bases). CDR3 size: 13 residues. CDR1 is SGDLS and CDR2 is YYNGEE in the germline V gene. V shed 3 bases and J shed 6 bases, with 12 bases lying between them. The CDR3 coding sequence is TGTGCCAGCAGCGCCTGGGGCAGGGATGGCTACACCTTC. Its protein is CASSAWGRDGYTF.

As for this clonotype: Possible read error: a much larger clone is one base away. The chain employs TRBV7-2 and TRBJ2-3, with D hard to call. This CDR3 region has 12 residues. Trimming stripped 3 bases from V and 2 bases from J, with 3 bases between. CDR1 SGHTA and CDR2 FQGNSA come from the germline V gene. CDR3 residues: CASSFFTDTQYF. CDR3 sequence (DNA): TGTGCCAGCAGCTTCTTCACAGATACGCAGTATTTT.

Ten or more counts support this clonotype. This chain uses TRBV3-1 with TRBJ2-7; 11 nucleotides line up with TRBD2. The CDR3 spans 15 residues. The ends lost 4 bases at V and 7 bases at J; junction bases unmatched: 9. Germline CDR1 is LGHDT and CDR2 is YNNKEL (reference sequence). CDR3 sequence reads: CASSPGTSGLYEQYF. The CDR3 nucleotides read TGTGCCAGCAGCCCCGGGACTAGCGGACTTTATGAGCAGTACTTC.

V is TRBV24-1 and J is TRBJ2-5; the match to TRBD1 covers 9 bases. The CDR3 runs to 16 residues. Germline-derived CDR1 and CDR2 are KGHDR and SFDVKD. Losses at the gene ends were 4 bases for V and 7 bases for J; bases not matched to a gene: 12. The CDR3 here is CATSEGLPGQGSTQYF. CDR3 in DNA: TGTGCCACCAGTGAGGGGCTGCCGGGACAGGGCTCGACCCAGTACTTC.

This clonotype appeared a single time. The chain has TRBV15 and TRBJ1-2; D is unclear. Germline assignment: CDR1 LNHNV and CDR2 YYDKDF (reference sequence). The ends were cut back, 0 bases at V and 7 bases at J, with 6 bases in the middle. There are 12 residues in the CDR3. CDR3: CATSRDLTGYTF. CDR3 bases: TGTGCCACCAGCAGAGATTTAACTGGCTACACCTTC.

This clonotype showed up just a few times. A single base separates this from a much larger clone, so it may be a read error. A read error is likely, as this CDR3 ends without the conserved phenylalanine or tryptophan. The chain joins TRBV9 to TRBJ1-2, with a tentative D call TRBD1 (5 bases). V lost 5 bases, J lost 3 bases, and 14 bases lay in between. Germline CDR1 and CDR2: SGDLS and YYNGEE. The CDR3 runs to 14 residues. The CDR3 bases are TGTGCCAGCAGTGGGGCGGGTTCCGACTATGGCTACACCTGC. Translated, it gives CASSGAGSDYGYTC.